A selection of T cell receptor beta chains follows, all from one sample in a study of OX40 agonist ivuxolimab in advanced cancers. The protocol was immunoSEQ multiplex PCR, while the TCRdb copy is restricted to in-frame clones and leaves out a portion. The table shows about 62,000 clones, with 79% occurring only once. The sample consisted of CD4+ or CD8+ T cells sorted from blood, taken in a trial of the OX40 agonist ivuxolimab. These receptors all stem from an adult with an advanced solid tumor such as melanoma, head and neck, liver or kidney cancer. Both conserved end residues are part of each CDR3. A D gene is named only where the DNA matches it firmly. Clone size, where shown, is once, few, many, or a class for clones that have expanded.

D gene,V gene,J gene,clone size,CDR3 protein,CDR3 DNA
TRBD1,TRBV4-2,TRBJ1-1,.,CASSPRQGGNTEAFF,TGTGCCAGCAGCCCCCGACAGGGAGGGAACACTGAAGCTTTCTTT
TRBD1,TRBV5-1,TRBJ2-7,.,CASRNTGTASYEQYF,TGCGCCAGCAGAAACACCGGGACAGCCTCCTACGAGCAGTACTTC
.,TRBV7-2,TRBJ2-7,.,CASSLEFRGQYF,TGTGCCAGCAGCTTGGAATTCCGAGGCCAGTACTTC
.,TRBV9,TRBJ2-1,few,CASSVSPSGGNEQFF,TGTGCCAGCAGCGTATCGCCTTCGGGCGGGAATGAGCAGTTCTTC
.,TRBV6-5,TRBJ1-1,.,CASGLQQNTEAFF,TGTGCCAGCGGACTTCAGCAGAACACTGAAGCTTTCTTT
.,TRBV29-1,TRBJ1-6,.,CSLTGSAMGISPLHF,TGCAGCCTTACCGGGTCCGCCATGGGGATATCACCCCTCCACTTT
.,TRBV29-1,TRBJ2-3,.,CSVEASATASTDTQYF,TGCAGCGTTGAGGCTAGCGCAACAGCTAGCACAGATACGCAGTATTTT
.,TRBV6-6,TRBJ2-5,.,CASSSVDQETQYF,TGTGCCAGCAGTTCGGTAGATCAAGAGACCCAGTACTTC
.,TRBV9,TRBJ1-1,.,CASSVGVATEAFF,TGTGCCAGCAGCGTAGGAGTGGCCACTGAAGCTTTCTTT
TRBD2,TRBV5-1,TRBJ2-1,.,CASSVGTSGGAHEQFF,TGCGCCAGCAGCGTAGGGACTAGCGGGGGGGCCCATGAGCAGTTCTTC
TRBD1,TRBV27,TRBJ1-3,.,CASSFGQGIGNTIYF,TGTGCCAGCAGTTTCGGACAGGGAATTGGAAACACCATATATTTT
TRBD2,TRBV4-3,TRBJ2-1,.,CASSQDRLAGYNEQFF,TGCGCCAGCAGCCAAGATCGACTAGCGGGCTACAATGAGCAGTTCTTC
.,TRBV10-2,TRBJ1-4,.,CASSESKEEKLFF,TGCGCCAGCAGTGAGTCTAAGGAGGAAAAACTGTTTTTT
.,TRBV7-9,TRBJ2-5,once,CASSPQKLFQETQYF,TGTGCCAGCAGCCCTCAGAAGCTTTTCCAAGAGACCCAGTACTTC
.,TRBV11-2,TRBJ2-5,.,CASSLTQETQYF,TGTGCCAGCAGCTTAACCCAAGAGACCCAGTACTTC
.,TRBV11-2,TRBJ1-1,.,CASTLNTEAFF,TGTGCCAGCACCCTGAACACTGAAGCTTTCTTT
.,TRBV4-3,TRBJ1-4,.,CASSLSGGGADEKLFF,TGCGCCAGCAGCCTATCGGGTGGTGGGGCGGATGAAAAACTGTTTTTT
.,TRBV19,TRBJ2-7,few,CASSPRGGSRGNHEQYF,TGTGCCAGTAGTCCCCGAGGAGGGTCCAGGGGGAACCACGAGCAGTACTTC
.,TRBV4-3,TRBJ2-2,.,CASSQGWGGSAGELFF,TGCGCCAGCAGCCAAGGCTGGGGTGGCAGCGCCGGGGAGCTGTTTTTT
.,TRBV5-4,TRBJ1-2,.,CASSREAGVGYYGYTF,TGTGCCAGCAGCAGGGAGGCAGGCGTAGGTTACTATGGCTACACCTTC
.,TRBV19,TRBJ2-1,.,CATKLGGLSGVGKDEQFF,TGTGCCACCAAATTGGGAGGGCTCTCAGGGGTGGGTAAGGATGAGCAGTTCTTC
TRBD1,TRBV5-6,TRBJ2-1,once,CASSLIRGTYNEQFF,TGTGCCAGCAGCTTGATCAGGGGGACCTACAATGAGCAGTTCTTC
TRBD2,TRBV25-1,TRBJ2-5,.,CASSDAGTSGRGRETQYF,TGTGCCAGCAGTGACGCCGGGACTAGCGGGAGAGGGCGGGAGACCCAGTACTTC
.,TRBV5-6,TRBJ2-7,.,CASSFGGDEQYF,TGTGCCAGCAGCTTCGGTGGGGACGAGCAGTACTTC
.,TRBV15,TRBJ2-2,few,CATSKYAGELFF,TGTGCCACCAGCAAATACGCCGGGGAGCTGTTTTTT
.,TRBV14,TRBJ2-6,.,CASGPPGANVLTF,TGTGCCAGTGGGCCTCCCGGGGCCAACGTCCTGACTTTC
TRBD2,TRBV7-3,TRBJ2-1,.,CASSSLAGSSYNEQFF,TGTGCCAGCAGCTCGTTAGCGGGGAGCTCCTACAATGAGCAGTTCTTC
.,TRBV30,TRBJ2-6,.,CAWRRGRARSGANVLTF,TGTGCCTGGCGGAGGGGCAGGGCTCGCTCTGGGGCCAACGTCCTGACTTTC
.,TRBV19,TRBJ1-1,.,CASKVNGGAEAFF,TGTGCCAGTAAAGTAAATGGGGGCGCTGAAGCTTTCTTT
.,TRBV18,TRBJ2-3,.,CASSPPRSVTDTQYF,TGTGCCAGCTCACCACCAAGGAGCGTCACAGATACGCAGTATTTT
.,TRBV5-4,TRBJ2-1,.,CASSPIDQNNEQFF,TGTGCCAGCAGCCCCATCGACCAAAACAATGAGCAGTTCTTC
.,TRBV10-3,TRBJ1-5,once,CAISESVGNQPQHF,TGTGCCATCAGTGAGTCTGTAGGAAATCAGCCCCAGCATTTT